The 26 T cell receptor beta chains below come from one sample, sequenced in a study of early T cells in non-severe SARS-CoV-2 infection (dated by TCRdb to the early 2020s). Library method: 5' RACE. Sequencing was carried out with a NextSeq 500. TCRdb took the public reads, trimmed them with fastp at Q25, ran MiXCR for clone calling and kept in-frame beta chains. Rows with a matching CDR3 protein are joined into one entry that keeps the most common DNA and genes. The sample data list about 64,000 distinct CDR3 sequences, and 4% to 5.5% of these were observed just once. The biggest ten clones account for just under 5% of the sample. The sequenced sample consisted of whole blood. The receptors come from an adult who was a healthcare worker with PCR-confirmed SARS-CoV-2 infection or an uninfected control (not recorded which).

This clonotype was detected ten times or more. The chain employs TRBV10-3 and TRBJ2-7, with 8 nucleotides matching TRBD1. V shed 5 bases and J 5 bases; nucleotides not matched to a gene: 8. Germline V gene sequence: CDR1 ENHRY, CDR2 SYGVKD. CDR3 length: 14 residues. The CDR3 bases are TGTGCCATCAGTTTCGAGAACAGGGGGGACGAGCAGTACTTC. Protein: CAISFENRGDEQYF.

This clonotype was found many times. This chain links TRBV3-1 with TRBJ2-1; possible D gene TRBD2, 5 bases. Trimming removed 1 base at V and 6 bases at J, with 7 bases between. Germline V gene lookup returns CDR1 LGHDT and CDR2 YNNKEL (reference sequence). The length of the CDR3 is 13 residues. This chain's CDR3 is CASSQAGINEQFF. CDR3 bases: TGTGCCAGCAGCCAAGCGGGGATCAATGAGCAGTTCTTC.

The table lists this clonotype with many counts. The V call is TRBV6-2 or TRBV6-3, the J call TRBJ2-7, with D possibly called TRBD1 or TRBD2 (6 bases each). Germline CDR1 and CDR2: MNHEY and SVGEGT. The V and J ends lost 4 bases and 3 bases respectively, with 16 bases between them. The CDR3 has 15 residues. Written as DNA, the CDR3 is TGTGCCAGCAGTTCTCGGCGGGACACAGACTACGAGCAGTACTTC. Translating gives CASSSRRDTDYEQYF.

This clonotype is categorized as medium-sized (0.01 to 0.1%). The V and J genes are TRBV27 and TRBJ2-1; the D is unclear. The CDR3 is 14 residues long. V was trimmed by 2 bases and J by 1 base, leaving 6 bases between them. CDR1 is MNHEY, CDR2 SMNVEV, per germline (reference sequence). CDR3 protein: CASSLATSYNEQFF. The CDR3 nucleotides are TGTGCCAGCAGTTTAGCGACATCCTACAATGAGCAGTTCTTC.

Many counts were recorded for this clonotype. This chain links TRBV5-6 with TRBJ2-1; D is possibly TRBD1 (6 bases). Trimming cost V 2 bases and J 6 bases, with 12 bases left between them. The CDR3 contains 14 residues. Germline V gives CDR1 SGHDT, CDR2 YYEEEE. The CDR3 here is CASSFRDISNEQFF. The CDR3 nucleotides are TGTGCCAGCAGCTTTCGGGACATATCCAATGAGCAGTTCTTC.

Only a few counts were recorded for this clonotype. The J gene is TRBJ2-1, the V gene TRBV29-1; tentative D call: TRBD2 (7 bases). V lost 5 bases and J lost 5, with 19 bases in between. This CDR3 region has 15 residues. The V gene's germline CDR1 is SQVTM and CDR2 ANQGSEA. The CDR3 sequence: CSVPLWGGGNNEQFF. The CDR3 bases are TGCAGCGTTCCCCTATGGGGGGGCGGGAACAATGAGCAGTTCTTC.

This clonotype was picked up a small number of times. The chain is built from TRBV30 and TRBJ1-1; D unresolved. Germline lookup yields CDR1 GTSNPN and CDR2 SVGIG (reference sequence). This CDR3 is 13 amino acids long. V lost 3 bases, J lost 1 base, and 9 bases lay in between. The DNA for the CDR3 is TGTGCCTGGAGAGTGGACGGGAACACTGAAGCTTTCTTT. As protein: CAWRVDGNTEAFF.

This clonotype has a count of ten or more. The chain has TRBV18 and TRBJ2-1, with 10 bases that match TRBD2. Trimming cost V 6 bases and J 4 bases; bases outside gene matches: 6. The germline V gene encodes CDR1 KGHSH and CDR2 LQKENI. The CDR3 consists of 15 residues. Here the CDR3 DNA reads TGTGCCAGCTCGCAACTAGCGGGAACTTACAATGAGCAGTTCTTC. Translating gives CASSQLAGTYNEQFF. Full variable domain (missing parts from reference TRBV18 and TRBJ2-1): NAGVMQNPRHLVRRRGQEARLRCSPMKGHSHVYWYRQLPEEGLKFMVYLQKENIIDESGMPKERFSAEFPKEGPSILRIQQVVRGDSAAYFCASSQLAGTYNEQFFGPGTRLTVL.

The table lists this clonotype with a few counts. CDR3 DNA: TGTGCCAGCAGTAAGACGTACAGGGGGCCGGGGGATACGCAGTATTTT. Protein: CASSKTYRGPGDTQYF. V and J are TRBV6-5 and TRBJ2-3, with 9 bases lining up with TRBD1. Germline loops: CDR1 MNHEY, CDR2 SVGAGI. CDR3 size: 16 residues. V dropped 5 bases and J dropped 6; count of bases not matched to a gene: 12.

This clonotype was recorded at least ten times. The chain combines TRBV11-2 with TRBJ2-2; D is ambiguous. V was pared by 4 bases and J by 7 bases, with 4 bases between. The CDR3 runs 11 residues. Germline CDR1 SGHAT, CDR2 FQNNGV. The CDR3 DNA is TGTGCCAGCAGCTCCTTCGGGGAGCTGTTTTTT. It translates to CASSSFGELFF.

In regard to this clonotype: This may come from a read error, since a much larger clone is one base off. The chain links TRBV6-2 or TRBV6-3 to TRBJ2-2, with D perhaps matching TRBD2 (6 bases). The CDR3 consists of 13 residues. The germline V gene encodes CDR1 MNHEY and CDR2 SVGEGT. The CDR3 sequence is CTSRGLLVRELFF. The CDR3 DNA follows: TGTACCAGCAGAGGACTACTCGTGAGGGAGCTGTTTTTT.

This clonotype occurred many times. The rearrangement links TRBV5-1 to TRBJ2-2; no clear D. The CDR3 has 17 residues. Germline loops: CDR1 SGHRS, CDR2 YFSETQ. Trimming left V 1 base short and J 4 bases short, with 17 bases between. CDR3 sequence reads: CASSLLEARDFTGELFF. CDR3 nucleotides: TGCGCCAGCAGCTTGTTAGAGGCCCGAGATTTCACCGGGGAGCTGTTTTTT.

In its sample, this clonotype was seen many times. Germline is not matched at one junction end, which may reflect a read error. V and J are TRBV7-3 and TRBJ2-3; D ambiguous. In germline, CDR1 is SGHTA, CDR2 FQGTGA. CDR3 size: 16 residues. The CDR3, as DNA: TGTGCCAGCAGCTTACAGTCCGAAGGTCTCTCGAGCGCTAAGGATTTT. Translated: CASSLQSEGLSSAKDF. Full variable domain (outside the CDR3, taken from reference TRBV7-3 and TRBJ2-3): GAGVSQTPSNKVTEKGKYVELRCDPISGHTALYWYRQSLGQGPEFLIYFQGTGAADDSGLPNDRFFAVRPEGSVSTLKIQRTERGDSAVYLCASSLQSEGLSSAKDFGPGTRLTVL.

The chain employs TRBV13 and TRBJ2-1, with 14 bases identical to TRBD2. CDR3 length equals 14 residues. CDR1 is PRHDT, CDR2 FYEKMQ, per germline (reference sequence). V was pared by 8 bases and J by 10 bases, with 7 bases of the junction left unmatched. DNA of the CDR3: TGTGCCAGCTGGGGACTAGCGGGAGTGAAGGAGCAGTTCTTC. Translating it yields CASWGLAGVKEQFF.

This clonotype was recorded at least ten times. This chain connects TRBV5-6 to TRBJ2-2; D call uncertain. The CDR3 sequence is 16 residues long. Trimming took 2 bases from V and 0 from J, leaving 11 bases between them. The germline CDR1 and CDR2 sequences are SGHDT and YYEEEE. The CDR3 is CASSLDPPPNTGELFF. DNA of the CDR3: TGTGCCAGCAGCTTAGACCCACCCCCGAACACCGGGGAGCTGTTTTTT.

This clonotype was picked up many times. In DNA, the CDR3 is TGTGCCAGCAGTCCGACCGGGGGGACAGATACGCAGTATTTT. Translating it yields CASSPTGGTDTQYF. The chain has TRBV12-3 or TRBV12-4 and TRBJ2-3; 7 bases align to TRBD2. This CDR3 spans 14 amino acids. Trimming cost V 5 bases and J 3 bases; bases outside gene matches: 5.

This clonotype has at least ten counts. CDR3 sequence: CASSSTGQKTEAFF. The CDR3 nucleotides are TGTGCCAGCAGCTCGACAGGACAGAAAACTGAAGCTTTCTTT. The V call is TRBV11-2, the J call TRBJ1-1, with D maybe TRBD1 (6 bases). Germline V gives CDR1 SGHAT, CDR2 FQNNGV. This CDR3 contains 14 residues. V lost 4 bases and J lost 5, with 14 bases in between.

This clonotype was seen only a few times. The J gene is TRBJ2-2, the V gene TRBV7-3, with TRBD2 matching 12 bases. This CDR3 spans 15 amino acids. Germline V gene lookup returns CDR1 SGHTA and CDR2 FQGTGA. V gave up 5 bases and J gave up 5 bases; unmatched junction bases: 3. The DNA of the CDR3 is TGTGCCAGCAGCCAGACTAGCGGGGGAACCGGGGAGCTGTTTTTT. Protein sequence: CASSQTSGGTGELFF.

There are many counts of this clonotype. This sequence joins TRBV7-9 and TRBJ2-1, with 7 bases aligning to TRBD2. Trimming at V came to 5 bases and at J to 0 bases, leaving 7 bases not matched to a gene. The CDR3 sequence is 16 residues long. Germline CDR1 and CDR2: SEHNR and FQNEAQ (reference sequence). For the CDR3, the DNA is TGTGCCAGCAGCCCACTGGGCGGGGGCTCCTACAATGAGCAGTTCTTC. Its translation: CASSPLGGGSYNEQFF.

This clonotype was counted only a few times. The chain carries TRBV10-3 and TRBJ1-4; tentatively, D is TRBD1 (6 bases). Trimming took 3 bases from V and 8 from J, leaving 13 bases between them. The CDR3 is made up of 14 amino acids. The germline CDR1 and CDR2 sequences are ENHRY and SYGVKD. The CDR3 region has the DNA TGTGCCATCAGTGATTCGGGGGGCGAGGAAAAACTGTTTTTT. Encoded protein: CAISDSGGEEKLFF.

This clonotype was observed at least ten times. V gene TRBV27 combines with J gene TRBJ2-1; 8 nucleotides agree with TRBD1. Trimming at V came to 9 bases and at J to 8 bases, leaving 9 bases not matched to a gene. The CDR3 extends over 13 amino acids. CDR1 is MNHEY, CDR2 SMNVEV, per germline (reference sequence). The DNA of the CDR3 is TGTGCCAGGAACCTCGGACAGGGTGATGAGCAGTTCTTC. It specifies CARNLGQGDEQFF.

There are a few counts of this clonotype. The gene calls are TRBV7-3 and TRBJ1-1; 7 nucleotides agree with TRBD1. There are 14 residues in the CDR3. The junction had 4 bases not matched to a gene; V was cut back by 0 bases and J by 6 bases. CDR1 SGHTA and CDR2 FQGTGA come from the germline V gene. The CDR3 spells CASSLTPDRAEAFF. For the CDR3, the DNA is TGTGCCAGCAGCTTAACCCCTGACAGGGCTGAAGCTTTCTTT.

This clonotype was counted between two and nine times. This chain uses TRBV29-1 with TRBJ2-7; D unresolved. V gave up 4 bases and J gave up 3 bases, with 7 bases separating them. CDR3 length equals 11 residues. CDR1 is SQVTM and CDR2 is ANQGSEA in the germline V gene. CDR3 protein: CSVGGSYEQYF. Here the CDR3 DNA reads TGCAGCGTTGGCGGCAGCTACGAGCAGTACTTC.

The sample holds many counts of this clonotype. The genes are TRBV15 and TRBJ1-1; perhaps TRBD1 as D (5 bases). The CDR3 has 14 residues. CDR1 is LNHNV, CDR2 YYDKDF, per germline (reference sequence). With 0 bases removed from V and 5 bases from J, the gap between germline ends came to 10 bases. This chain's CDR3 is CATSRDRGVTEAFF. Written as DNA, the CDR3 is TGTGCCACCAGCAGAGATCGGGGGGTTACTGAAGCTTTCTTT.

This clonotype was observed many times. J is TRBJ2-7 and V is TRBV6-1, with D perhaps TRBD1 (6 bases). V was clipped by 5 bases and J by 3 bases, with 11 bases between them. CDR3 length: 13 amino acids. Per the germline V gene, CDR1 is MNHNS and CDR2 is SASEGT. CDR3 DNA: TGTGCCAGCAGTATCCGGGACAACTACGAGCAGTACTTC. Residues: CASSIRDNYEQYF.

The J gene is TRBJ1-1, the V gene TRBV7-9; D is unclear. Trimming left V 3 bases short and J 6 bases short, with 5 bases between. The CDR3 is made up of 11 amino acids. From germline, CDR1 is SEHNR and CDR2 FQNEAQ (reference sequence). CDR3 region: CASSFQAEAFF. DNA for the CDR3: TGTGCCAGCAGCTTTCAGGCTGAAGCTTTCTTT.